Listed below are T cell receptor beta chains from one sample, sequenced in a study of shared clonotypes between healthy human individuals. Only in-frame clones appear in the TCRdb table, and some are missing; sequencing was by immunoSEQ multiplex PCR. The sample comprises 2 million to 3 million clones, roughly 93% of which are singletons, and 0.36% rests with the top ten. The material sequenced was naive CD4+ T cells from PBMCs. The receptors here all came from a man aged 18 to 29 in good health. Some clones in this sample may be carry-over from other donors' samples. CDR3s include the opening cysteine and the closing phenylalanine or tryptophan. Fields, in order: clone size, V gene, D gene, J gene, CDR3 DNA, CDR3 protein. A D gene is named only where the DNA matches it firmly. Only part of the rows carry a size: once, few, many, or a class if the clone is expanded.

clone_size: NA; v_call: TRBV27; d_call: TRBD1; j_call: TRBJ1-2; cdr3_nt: TGTGCCAGCAGCCCGTACCGGGACAGGGGAGGTTACACCTTC; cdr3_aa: CASSPYRDRGGYTF
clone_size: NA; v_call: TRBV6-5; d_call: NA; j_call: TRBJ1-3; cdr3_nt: TGTGCCAGCAGTTATAGAGGGGGATCTCTTGGAAACACCATATATTTT; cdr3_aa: CASSYRGGSLGNTIYF
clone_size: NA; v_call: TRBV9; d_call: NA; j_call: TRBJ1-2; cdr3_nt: TGTGCCAGCAGACCCAGGGAGACTTCCTTTGAGGGCTACACCTTC; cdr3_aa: CASRPRETSFEGYTF
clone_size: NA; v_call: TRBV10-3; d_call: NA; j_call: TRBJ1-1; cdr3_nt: TGTGCCATCAGCATCGCTAACACTGAAGCTTTCTTT; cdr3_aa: CAISIANTEAFF
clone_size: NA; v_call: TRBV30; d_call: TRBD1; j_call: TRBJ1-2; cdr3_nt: TGTGCCTGGAGTGTAATTGTGACAGGGGCCGGCTACACCTTC; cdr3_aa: CAWSVIVTGAGYTF
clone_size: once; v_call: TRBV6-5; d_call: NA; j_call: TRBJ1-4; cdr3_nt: TGTGCCAGCAGTTACCGTGACGGAAAACTGTTTTTT; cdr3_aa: CASSYRDGKLFF
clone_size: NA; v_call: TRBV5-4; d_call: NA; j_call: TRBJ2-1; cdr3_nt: TGTGCCAGCAGCTTGGCCGGTGGAAATTACAATGAGCAGTTCTTC; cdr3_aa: CASSLAGGNYNEQFF
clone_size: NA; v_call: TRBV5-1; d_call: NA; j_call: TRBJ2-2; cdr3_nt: TGCGCCAGCACCCAAAACAGGGCGAACACCGGGGAGCTGTTTTTT; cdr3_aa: CASTQNRANTGELFF
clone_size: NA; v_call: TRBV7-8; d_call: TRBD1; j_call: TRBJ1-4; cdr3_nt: TGTGCCAGCAGCTTAGGCCGACAGGGGGTTTTTGGAAAACTGTTTTTT; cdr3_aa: CASSLGRQGVFGKLFF
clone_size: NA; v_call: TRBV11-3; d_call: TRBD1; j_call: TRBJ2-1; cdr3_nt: TGTGCCAGCAGCTTGGACAGGGGGCATAATGAGCAGTTCTTC; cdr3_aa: CASSLDRGHNEQFF
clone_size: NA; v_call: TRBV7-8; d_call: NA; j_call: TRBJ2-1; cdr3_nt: TGTGCCAGCAGCCAGCCTTATGGGGGCACTAACAATGAGCAGTTCTTC; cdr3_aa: CASSQPYGGTNNEQFF
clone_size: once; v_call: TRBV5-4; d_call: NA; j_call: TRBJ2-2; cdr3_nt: TGTGCCAGCAGCTTGCCCCTAACCGGGGAGCTGTTTTTT; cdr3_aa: CASSLPLTGELFF
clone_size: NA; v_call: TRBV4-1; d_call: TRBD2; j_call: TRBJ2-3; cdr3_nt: TGCGCCAGCAGTCATGGCGGGAGTACAGATACGCAGTATTTT; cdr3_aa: CASSHGGSTDTQYF
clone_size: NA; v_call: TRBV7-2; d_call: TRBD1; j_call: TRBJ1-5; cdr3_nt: TGTGCCAGCAGCTCCCGAGGGGACAGGGTAGTCTTT; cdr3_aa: CASSSRGDRVVF
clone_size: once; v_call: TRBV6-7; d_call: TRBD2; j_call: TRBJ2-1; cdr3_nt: TGTGCCAGCAGTTATAAACTAGCGGGAAAGAATGAGCAGTTCTTC; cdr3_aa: CASSYKLAGKNEQFF
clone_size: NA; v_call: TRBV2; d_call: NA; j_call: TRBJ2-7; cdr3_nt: TGTGCCAGCAGGCCTTTTATATCCTACGAGCAGTACTTC; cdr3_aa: CASRPFISYEQYF
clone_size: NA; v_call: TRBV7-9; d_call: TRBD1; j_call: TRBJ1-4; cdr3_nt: TGTGCCAGCAGCTTAGGTATCCAGGGGGAAGAAAAACTGTTTTTT; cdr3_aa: CASSLGIQGEEKLFF